Below, 21 T cell receptor beta chains from the same sample are listed, as sequenced in a study of CD8 T cells in Susac syndrome. The RNA input was about 0.5 to 1 ug, and it was reverse transcribed with random hexamers. TCRdb redid the calling of the immunoSEQ multiplex PCR reads with MiXCR, one entry per CDR3 protein. Of 200,000 to 250,000 distinct CDR3 sequences in the sample, 95% were seen once. The sample comprised CD4+ T cells from PBMCs. The receptors come from a human donor with multiple sclerosis.

The chain joins TRBV20-1 to TRBJ2-1; possible D gene TRBD2, 5 bases. This CDR3 has 12 amino acids. V lost 5 bases and J lost 12, with 17 bases in between. Germline V lookup: CDR1 DFQATT, CDR2 SNEGSKA (reference sequence). The chain's CDR3 is CSARPPGIGQFF. The CDR3 coding sequence is TGCAGTGCTCGCCCCCCCGGGATCGGGCAGTTCTTC.

The chain uses TRBV12-3 or TRBV12-4 and TRBJ1-1; TRBD1 matches at 7 bases. V trimming: 6 bases; J trimming: 0 bases; junction bases outside the gene matches: 4. This CDR3 has 14 residues. The CDR3 coding sequence is TGTGCCAGCAGGACAGGGTGGATGAACACTGAAGCTTTCTTT. Translated: CASRTGWMNTEAFF.

V and J are TRBV4-1 and TRBJ2-7, with TRBD1 matching over 11 bases. V dropped 5 bases and J dropped 3; count of bases not matched to a gene: 9. Germline CDR1 MGHRA, CDR2 YSYEKL. The CDR3 covers 16 residues. The CDR3, as DNA: TGCGCCAGCAGCGGACGGACAGGGGGCAGTTTCTACGAGCAGTACTTC. Translated, it gives CASSGRTGGSFYEQYF.

The genes are TRBV5-1 and TRBJ1-4, with 7 bases lining up with TRBD1. The ends lost 4 bases at V and 3 bases at J; junction bases unmatched: 6. From germline, CDR1 is SGHRS and CDR2 YFSETQ. This CDR3 region has 15 residues. This chain's CDR3 is CASSPAGTANEKLFF. CDR3 DNA sequence: TGCGCCAGCAGCCCCGCCGGGACAGCTAATGAAAAACTGTTTTTT.

This chain links TRBV3-1 with TRBJ2-7; D not resolved. Germline lookup yields CDR1 LGHDT and CDR2 YNNKEL (reference sequence). V was clipped by 0 bases and J by 1 base, with 7 bases between them. This CDR3 is 14 amino acids long. The CDR3 spells CASSQDPRSYEQYF. As DNA, the CDR3 is TGTGCCAGCAGCCAAGATCCTAGATCCTACGAGCAGTACTTC.

This chain links TRBV20-1 with TRBJ1-2, with D unclear. The CDR3 sequence is 13 residues long. Germline V gene sequence: CDR1 DFQATT, CDR2 SNEGSKA (reference sequence). Trimming cost V 1 base and J 3 bases, with 9 bases left between them. The CDR3 DNA follows: TGCAGTGCTAGAGTGGGCAGCTACTATGGCTACACCTTC. It encodes CSARVGSYYGYTF.

This clonotype was observed a few times. The chain uses TRBV29-1 and TRBJ2-3; D not resolved. Germline V lookup: CDR1 SQVTM, CDR2 ANQGSEA. The CDR3 runs 12 residues. The V end lost 7 bases, the J end lost 0 bases, and 8 bases lay between the germline ends. CDR3 protein: CSGSASTDTQYF. CDR3 sequence (DNA): TGCAGCGGCTCAGCTAGCACAGATACGCAGTATTTT.

This rearrangement joins TRBV29-1 to TRBJ2-4; TRBD1 aligns across 8 bases. The CDR3 is 12 residues long. Germline V gene sequence: CDR1 SQVTM, CDR2 ANQGSEA. Germline trimming cut 7 bases from V and 8 bases from J; bases unmatched to any gene: 7. The CDR3 nucleotides read TGCAGCGCCCTCCAGGGGGCGTACATTCAGTACTTC. Protein product: CSALQGAYIQYF. The variable domain in full, completed from reference TRBV29-1 and TRBJ2-4, reads SAVISQKPSRDICQRGTSLTIQCQVDSQVTMMFWYRQQPGQSLTLIATANQGSEATYESGFVIDKFPISRPNLTFSTLTVSNMSPEDSSIYLCSALQGAYIQYFGAGTRLSVL.

The CDR3 is CAISERGAGENNEQFF. In nucleotides, the CDR3 is TGTGCCATCAGTGAGAGGGGGGCTGGGGAGAACAATGAGCAGTTCTTC. This chain connects TRBV10-3 to TRBJ2-1, with D possibly being TRBD1 or TRBD2 (6 bases each). V lost 2 bases, J lost 5 bases, and 16 bases lay in between. CDR3 size: 16 residues. CDR1 ENHRY and CDR2 SYGVKD come from the germline V gene.

This clonotype was observed once. The CDR3: CASSREAGGTKNIQYF. CDR3 coding DNA: TGTGCCAGCAGCCGGGAAGCGGGTGGCACCAAAAACATTCAGTACTTC. The chain employs TRBV11-2 and TRBJ2-4; possibly TRBD2 for D (6 bases). Between the trimmed V and J ends, which lost 5 bases and 2 bases, there was a span of 16 bases. The length of the CDR3 is 16 residues. Germline-derived CDR1 and CDR2 are SGHAT and FQNNGV.

The J gene is TRBJ2-7, the V gene TRBV6-1; D is tentatively TRBD1 or TRBD2 (5 bases each). V was pared by 3 bases and J by 6 bases, with 18 bases between. The CDR3 has 15 residues. Germline V gene sequence: CDR1 MNHNS, CDR2 SASEGT. The CDR3 region has the DNA TGTGCCAGCAGTGACCCGGGACGCTCCCGCTCCGAGCAGTACTTC. This sequence encodes CASSDPGRSRSEQYF.

The V and J genes are TRBV5-1 and TRBJ2-5, with TRBD2 matching over 7 bases. The V and J ends lost 4 bases and 5 bases, in that order; junction bases with no gene match: 5. Germline V gene data show CDR1 as SGHRS and CDR2 as YFSETQ. The CDR3 length is 13 residues. The DNA of the CDR3 is TGCGCCAGCAGCCCCGGGACTATGGAGACCCAGTACTTC. Encoded protein: CASSPGTMETQYF.

The V gene is TRBV27, the J gene TRBJ2-3, with unresolved D. Germline CDR1 reads MNHEY; CDR2 reads SMNVEV (reference sequence). Trimming took 7 bases from V and 0 from J, leaving 8 bases between them. This CDR3 contains 13 residues. The CDR3 nucleotides read TGTGCCAGCACGAGGAGAAGCACAGATACGCAGTATTTT. As protein: CASTRRSTDTQYF.

The rearrangement uses TRBV20-1 and TRBJ2-1; TRBD2 aligns across 10 bases. The CDR3 runs 15 residues. The ends lost 1 base at V and 3 bases at J; junction bases unmatched: 3. Germline V gene lookup returns CDR1 DFQATT and CDR2 SNEGSKA (reference sequence). In nucleotides, the CDR3 is TGCAGTGCTAGAGGGTCTAGCGGGGGCTACAATGAGCAGTTCTTC. It is translated as CSARGSSGGYNEQFF.

CDR3 sequence reads: CSARTGQGRISNYGYTF. CDR3 nucleotides: TGCAGTGCTAGAACTGGACAGGGGCGAATTTCTAACTATGGCTACACCTTC. The chain uses TRBV20-1 and TRBJ1-2; 9 bases align to TRBD1. The J segment lost 0 bases and the V segment lost 2 bases, leaving 10 bases of the junction unmatched. The CDR3 has 17 amino acids. The germline CDR1 and CDR2 sequences are DFQATT and SNEGSKA (reference sequence).

This chain joins TRBV29-1 and TRBJ2-5; D unclear. Germline V gene sequence: CDR1 SQVTM, CDR2 ANQGSEA. The V end was cut by 5 bases, the J end by 2 bases, with 12 bases between. This CDR3 spans 13 amino acids. Here the CDR3 reads CSVTDFTQETQYF. The CDR3 nucleotides read TGCAGCGTTACCGACTTTACTCAAGAGACCCAGTACTTC.

V is TRBV29-1 and J is TRBJ2-6, with D possibly being TRBD2 (7 bases). Trimming took off 6 bases at V and 2 bases at J, with 11 bases between the two ends. CDR3 size: 14 residues. Germline V CDR1 and CDR2: SQVTM, ANQGSEA. The CDR3 DNA reads as TGCAGCGTCGCGGGGGCAACTGGGGCCAACGTCCTGACTTTC. This encodes CSVAGATGANVLTF. The complete variable domain, with remaining parts taken from reference TRBV29-1 and TRBJ2-6, reads SAVISQKPSRDICQRGTSLTIQCQVDSQVTMMFWYRQQPGQSLTLIATANQGSEATYESGFVIDKFPISRPNLTFSTLTVSNMSPEDSSIYLCSVAGATGANVLTFGAGSRLTVL.

This clonotype was detected once. The chain carries TRBV5-6 and TRBJ1-3; the D gene is possibly TRBD1 (5 bases). V lost 4 bases and J lost 1, with 12 bases in between. CDR1 and CDR2 (germline): SGHDT, YYEEEE. The CDR3 is 15 amino acids. CDR3 DNA: TGTGCCAGCAGCCCCACCCGACAGTCTGGAAACACCATATATTTT. It yields the protein CASSPTRQSGNTIYF.

The CDR3 reads CASSQRPWALQNIQYF. Here the CDR3 DNA reads TGTGCCAGCAGCCAAAGACCTTGGGCACTCCAAAACATTCAGTACTTC. J is TRBJ2-4 and V is TRBV3-1; D remains ambiguous. V was trimmed by 2 bases and J by 5 bases, leaving 16 bases between them. The germline V gene encodes CDR1 LGHDT and CDR2 YNNKEL (reference sequence). CDR3 length equals 16 residues. Full variable domain (remainder filled in from reference TRBV3-1 and TRBJ2-4): DTAVSQTPKYLVTQMGNDKSIKCEQNLGHDTMYWYKQDSKKFLKIMFSYNNKELIINETVPNRFSPKSPDKAHLNLHINSLELGDSAVYFCASSQRPWALQNIQYFGAGTRLSVL.

The V gene is TRBV9, the J gene TRBJ2-1; TRBD2 agrees at 10 bases. From germline, CDR1 is SGDLS and CDR2 YYNGEE. The J segment lost 5 bases and the V segment lost 4 bases, leaving 6 bases of the junction unmatched. The CDR3 length is 15 residues. The CDR3: CASSTRLAGDNEQFF. Here the CDR3 DNA reads TGTGCCAGCAGCACCCGACTAGCGGGTGACAATGAGCAGTTCTTC. The variable domain in full, completed from reference TRBV9 and TRBJ2-1, reads DSGVTQTPKHLITATGQRVTLRCSPRSGDLSVYWYQQSLDQGLQFLIQYYNGEERAKGNILERFSAQQFPDLHSELNLSSLELGDSALYFCASSTRLAGDNEQFFGPGTRLTVL.

J is TRBJ2-3 and V is TRBV18, with D perhaps TRBD1 or TRBD2 (5 bases each). The V gene lost 3 bases and the J gene lost 6 bases, with 13 bases spanning the gap. This CDR3 is 14 amino acids long. In germline, CDR1 is KGHSH, CDR2 LQKENI. The CDR3 DNA sequence: TGTGCCAGCTCACCGCCGGGACCCCACGATACGCAGTATTTT. It specifies CASSPPGPHDTQYF.